The 15 T cell receptor beta chains presented below share a single source sample, sequenced in a study of blood T cell repertoires in COVID-19. Only in-frame clones appear in the TCRdb table, and some are missing; sequencing was by immunoSEQ multiplex PCR. Among approximately 290,000 clones listed, just over 90% were seen once. The sequenced sample consisted of peripheral blood. The receptors were gathered from a young woman with COVID-19, enrolled during active disease.

V gene TRBV2 combines with J gene TRBJ1-3; D is undetermined. The germline V and J ends were trimmed by 7 bases and 2 bases, with 15 bases remaining between them. The CDR3 extends over 15 amino acids. In germline, CDR1 is SNHLY, CDR2 FYNNEI. CDR3 in amino acids: CASNVRVTAGNTIYF. CDR3 sequence (DNA): TGTGCCAGCAATGTGAGGGTGACGGCTGGAAACACCATATATTTT.

This chain links TRBV18 with TRBJ1-2; tentative D call: TRBD1 (5 bases). Germline V CDR1 and CDR2: KGHSH, LQKENI. V shed 5 bases and J shed 1 base, with 8 bases lying between them. The CDR3 totals 13 residues. CDR3 residues: CASSAGLNYGYTF. As DNA, the CDR3 is TGTGCCAGCTCAGCAGGGCTTAACTATGGCTACACCTTC.

The V gene is TRBV7-2, the J gene TRBJ2-1; 7 bases line up with TRBD2. V lost 4 bases, J lost 7 bases, and 13 bases stayed unmatched. The germline CDR1 and CDR2 sequences are SGHTA and FQGNSA. This CDR3 is built from 16 residues. The CDR3 bases are TGTGCCAGCAGCTCAGAGGTGGGAGGGCCGTATAATGAGCAGTTCTTC. It encodes CASSSEVGGPYNEQFF.

Concerning this clone itself: This sample also contains other DNA sequences that code for the same CDR3. The J gene is TRBJ2-7, the V gene TRBV5-1; 9 nucleotides match TRBD1. Trimming took 2 bases from V and 4 from J; bases not matched to a gene: 7. CDR3 length: 15 residues. Germline V CDR1 and CDR2: SGHRS, YFSETQ. Here the CDR3 DNA reads TGCGCCAGCAGCTTAACCGGGACAGGGTCTTACGAGCAGTACTTC. Translation: CASSLTGTGSYEQYF. Looking up the rest from reference TRBV5-1 and TRBJ2-7 gives the full variable domain: KAGVTQTPRYLIKTRGQQVTLSCSPISGHRSVSWYQQTPGQGLQFLFEYFSETQRNKGNFPGRFSGRQFSNSRSEMNVSTLELGDSALYLCASSLTGTGSYEQYFGPGTRLTVT.

The chain is built from TRBV29-1 and TRBJ1-2; D perhaps matches TRBD1 (5 bases). Germline CDR1 reads SQVTM; CDR2 reads ANQGSEA. V was cut by 5 bases and J by 4 bases, with 14 bases left in between. This CDR3 has 13 residues. DNA for the CDR3: TGCAGCGTTAGTGCCCGGGGGGGCTATGGCTACACCTTC. It specifies CSVSARGGYGYTF.

The V gene is TRBV7-2, the J gene TRBJ2-7; possible D gene TRBD1, 6 bases. The CDR3 is 14 amino acids. V was clipped by 5 bases and J by 1 base, with 12 bases between them. CDR1 and CDR2 (germline): SGHTA, FQGNSA. CDR3 DNA sequence: TGTGCCAGCAGCAGACAGGCACCTTCCTACGAGCAGTACTTC. This sequence encodes CASSRQAPSYEQYF.

The chain carries TRBV20-1 and TRBJ1-1; D is undetermined. The V and J ends lost 5 bases and 1 base respectively, with 5 bases between them. The CDR3 consists of 11 residues. CDR1 is DFQATT and CDR2 is SNEGSKA in the germline V gene (reference sequence). Here the CDR3 DNA reads TGCAGTGCTGGCTGGAACACTGAAGCTTTCTTT. The encoded protein is CSAGWNTEAFF.

This clone was seen at least ten times. V usage is TRBV11-3 and J usage is TRBJ2-1, with D maybe TRBD2 (6 bases). V lost 4 bases and J 5 bases, leaving 12 bases between the germline ends. The CDR3 sequence is 14 residues long. Germline CDR1 SGHNT, CDR2 YENEEA. In DNA form, the CDR3 reads TGTGCCAGCAGCTCGGGGGTGGCAGACAATGAGCAGTTCTTC. It specifies CASSSGVADNEQFF.

The rearrangement joins TRBV30 to TRBJ1-4; D remains ambiguous. Trimming shortened V by 0 bases and J by 8 bases, and 7 bases separated the two germline ends. This CDR3 spans 12 amino acids. From germline, CDR1 is GTSNPN and CDR2 SVGIG (reference sequence). CDR3 coding DNA: TGTGCCTGGAGTGTACTGGTCGAAAAACTGTTTTTT. It is translated as CAWSVLVEKLFF.

The CDR3 loop reads CASSSGLAGALEQFF. The CDR3 nucleotides read TGTGCCAGCAGTTCGGGACTAGCGGGAGCTCTTGAGCAGTTCTTC. The genes are TRBV6-5 and TRBJ2-1, with 14 positions matching TRBD2. J lost 9 bases, V lost 4 bases, and 5 bases had no gene match. This CDR3 has 15 amino acids. CDR1 is MNHEY and CDR2 is SVGAGI in the germline V gene.

A few counts support this clone. J is TRBJ1-2 and V is TRBV10-3, with D tentatively TRBD1 (5 bases). Trimming left V 6 bases short and J 6 bases short, with 17 bases between. CDR3 length: 14 amino acids. CDR1 ENHRY and CDR2 SYGVKD come from the germline V gene. The CDR3 region has the DNA TGTGCCATCAGACCCGGGACGGGAGATGATGGCTACACCTTC. Amino acids: CAIRPGTGDDGYTF.

The chain couples TRBV25-1 to TRBJ1-2, with unresolved D. Trimming took 7 bases from V and 4 from J, leaving 16 bases between them. This CDR3 is built from 14 residues. Germline V gene sequence: CDR1 MGHDK, CDR2 SYGVNS. The CDR3 DNA sequence: TGTGCCAGCACTGGGTTCGGAGGAGGCTATGGCTACACCTTC. Protein product: CASTGFGGGYGYTF.

The rearrangement joins TRBV6-5 to TRBJ1-5, with D possibly TRBD1 on 6 matching bases. The CDR3 sequence is 14 residues long. Germline values: CDR1 MNHEY, CDR2 SVGAGI. V lost 2 bases and J lost 5, with 10 bases in between. Here the CDR3 DNA reads TGTGCCAGCAGTTACGGGGGCCCCGATCAGCCCCAGCATTTT. As protein: CASSYGGPDQPQHF.

The chain links TRBV29-1 to TRBJ2-7; D not certain. The CDR3 totals 13 residues. Trimming removed 6 bases at V and 0 bases at J, with 12 bases between. Germline assignment: CDR1 SQVTM and CDR2 ANQGSEA. The CDR3 is CSVTSPSSYEQYF. The CDR3 coding sequence is TGCAGCGTAACGTCCCCTAGCTCCTACGAGCAGTACTTC.

The chain employs TRBV7-2 and TRBJ2-5, with 7 bases that match TRBD2. The CDR3 extends over 15 amino acids. Trimming took 0 bases from V and 6 from J; bases not matched to a gene: 7. Germline-derived CDR1 and CDR2 are SGHTA and FQGNSA. The CDR3 spells CASSLASPGGKTQYF. DNA for the CDR3: TGTGCCAGCAGCTTAGCGTCGCCGGGGGGAAAGACCCAGTACTTC.